A selection of T cell receptor beta chains follows, all from one sample in a study of cytomegalovirus exposure and HLA in healthy donors. The method was immunoSEQ multiplex PCR; TCRdb's version includes in-frame clones alone and lacks a portion of them. The table shows some 130,000 clones, with about 83% occurring only once. The sequenced sample consisted of PBMCs. These receptors were collected from a woman in her 30s in good health and CMV-seronegative. Both conserved end residues are part of each CDR3. D genes are given only for firm matches. The size of a clone is reported for some rows only, either as once, few or many, or as a class for expanded clones.

D: TRBD1
size: -
J: TRBJ2-1
V: TRBV29-1
CDR3: CSAGTDSYNEQFF
DNA: TGCAGCGCTGGGACAGACTCCTACAATGAGCAGTTCTTC

D: TRBD1
size: -
J: TRBJ2-3
V: TRBV10-3
CDR3: CAPRDRVILSPPQYF
DNA: TGTGCCCCCCGGGACAGGGTCATACTTTCCCCCCCGCAGTATTTT

D: -
size: -
J: TRBJ1-1
V: TRBV11-1
CDR3: CASSIKPGVRAFF
DNA: TGTGCCAGCAGCATTAAGCCAGGGGTTCGAGCTTTCTTT

D: -
size: -
J: TRBJ1-1
V: TRBV28
CDR3: CATTNMNTEAFF
DNA: TGTGCCACCACCAACATGAACACTGAAGCTTTCTTT

D: -
size: -
J: TRBJ2-7
V: TRBV4-3
CDR3: CASSRQTGDLYEQYF
DNA: TGCGCCAGCAGCCGACAAACAGGGGACTTGTACGAGCAGTACTTC

D: -
size: -
J: TRBJ1-4
V: TRBV4-3
CDR3: CASSQDRAGALMGKLFF
DNA: TGCGCCAGCAGCCAAGATCGCGCGGGGGCCTTGATGGGAAAACTGTTTTTT

D: -
size: -
J: TRBJ1-2
V: TRBV5-4
CDR3: CASSLGGGTINYGYTF
DNA: TGTGCCAGCAGCTTGGGAGGTGGGACTATAAACTATGGCTACACCTTC

D: TRBD1
size: -
J: TRBJ1-2
V: TRBV9
CDR3: CASSVGDREGGYTF
DNA: TGTGCCAGCAGCGTAGGCGACAGGGAAGGTGGCTACACCTTC

D: TRBD2
size: -
J: TRBJ2-2
V: TRBV6-4
CDR3: CASSAGLGTGELFF
DNA: TGTGCCAGCAGTGCGGGACTAGGGACCGGGGAGCTGTTTTTT

D: -
size: once
J: TRBJ1-1
V: TRBV5-5
CDR3: CASSPLTGANTEAFF
DNA: TGTGCCAGCAGCCCCTTGACAGGAGCTAACACTGAAGCTTTCTTT

D: -
size: -
J: TRBJ1-2
V: TRBV30
CDR3: CAWRPVGRGGYTF
DNA: TGTGCCTGGAGACCTGTGGGAAGGGGTGGCTACACCTTC

D: -
size: -
J: TRBJ2-3
V: TRBV4-2
CDR3: CASSQVSRTDTQYF
DNA: TGTGCCAGCAGCCAAGTTTCTAGAACAGATACGCAGTATTTT

D: -
size: -
J: TRBJ2-3
V: TRBV6-5
CDR3: CASSYSDRSTDTQYF
DNA: TGTGCCAGCAGTTACTCCGACAGGAGCACAGATACGCAGTATTTT

D: TRBD2
size: -
J: TRBJ2-1
V: TRBV14
CDR3: CASSPGTSGFNEQFF
DNA: TGTGCCAGCAGCCCCGGGACTAGCGGGTTCAATGAGCAGTTCTTC

D: -
size: once
J: TRBJ1-1
V: TRBV5-7
CDR3: CASSLEPRVNTEAFF
DNA: TGTGCCAGCAGCTTGGAACCCAGGGTGAACACTGAAGCTTTCTTT

D: TRBD1
size: once
J: TRBJ1-2
V: TRBV10-3
CDR3: CAISESTGKYGYTF
DNA: TGTGCCATCAGTGAGTCGACAGGGAAGTACGGCTACACCTTC

D: -
size: -
J: TRBJ1-1
V: TRBV7-2
CDR3: CASSFGGVMNTEAFF
DNA: TGTGCCAGCAGCTTTGGAGGGGTCATGAACACTGAAGCTTTCTTT

D: -
size: -
J: TRBJ2-5
V: TRBV30
CDR3: CACSRREVGETQYF
DNA: TGTGCCTGTAGTAGGAGGGAGGTAGGGGAGACCCAGTACTTC

D: TRBD1
size: -
J: TRBJ2-1
V: TRBV29-1
CDR3: CSETLQGGNEQFF
DNA: TGCAGCGAAACTTTACAGGGGGGCAATGAGCAGTTCTTC

D: -
size: -
J: TRBJ2-2
V: TRBV7-2
CDR3: CASSQDYTGELFF
DNA: TGTGCCAGCAGCCAGGACTACACCGGGGAGCTGTTTTTT

D: TRBD1
size: few
J: TRBJ2-7
V: TRBV15
CDR3: CATSRTGGYEQYF
DNA: TGTGCCACCAGCAGGACAGGGGGCTACGAGCAGTACTTC

D: -
size: -
J: TRBJ1-2
V: TRBV2
CDR3: CASSDFATGPRGGYGYTF
DNA: TGTGCCAGCAGTGACTTCGCAACAGGGCCCCGAGGGGGCTATGGCTACACCTTC

D: -
size: -
J: TRBJ2-7
V: TRBV5-1
CDR3: CASSMGPPLYEQYF
DNA: TGCGCCAGCAGCATGGGTCCCCCTCTTTACGAGCAGTACTTC

D: -
size: -
J: TRBJ2-3
V: TRBV10-3
CDR3: CAISERRDGAQYF
DNA: TGTGCCATCAGTGAGCGGAGGGACGGGGCGCAGTATTTT

D: TRBD1
size: -
J: TRBJ1-2
V: TRBV7-2
CDR3: CASSLVGQGYGYTF
DNA: TGTGCCAGCAGCTTAGTGGGACAGGGGTATGGCTACACCTTC

D: TRBD2
size: -
J: TRBJ2-2
V: TRBV7-2
CDR3: CASSTNLISGTSTGELFF
DNA: TGTGCCAGCAGCACTAATTTAATTTCCGGGACTAGCACCGGGGAGCTGTTTTTT

D: TRBD1
size: -
J: TRBJ1-1
V: TRBV19
CDR3: CASRDDRDLTEAFF
DNA: TGTGCCAGTAGGGACGACAGGGACCTAACTGAAGCTTTCTTT

D: TRBD1
size: few
J: TRBJ2-2
V: TRBV5-8
CDR3: CASSYDRADTGELFF
DNA: TGTGCCAGCAGCTACGACAGGGCGGACACCGGGGAGCTGTTTTTT

D: TRBD2
size: -
J: TRBJ2-7
V: TRBV28
CDR3: CASSVAGGVYEQYF
DNA: TGTGCCAGCAGCGTTGCGGGAGGAGTTTACGAGCAGTACTTC

D: -
size: -
J: TRBJ1-5
V: TRBV19
CDR3: CASSNSGTPNQPQHF
DNA: TGTGCCAGTAGCAACTCCGGGACACCTAATCAGCCCCAGCATTTT

D: -
size: -
J: TRBJ2-3
V: TRBV13
CDR3: CASSVGRRADTQYF
DNA: TGTGCCAGCAGCGTAGGCCGGCGGGCAGATACGCAGTATTTT

D: TRBD2
size: -
J: TRBJ2-1
V: TRBV6-5
CDR3: CASRYAGGGPNEQFF
DNA: TGTGCCAGCAGGTACGCTGGCGGGGGGCCTAATGAGCAGTTCTTC

D: TRBD2
size: once
J: TRBJ2-7
V: TRBV28
CDR3: CASSVAGLLTYEQYF
DNA: TGTGCCAGCAGTGTAGCGGGGCTTTTGACCTACGAGCAGTACTTC

D: TRBD2
size: -
J: TRBJ2-5
V: TRBV28
CDR3: CASSYNQWGWREGQETQYF
DNA: TGTGCCAGCAGTTACAATCAGTGGGGCTGGCGGGAGGGGCAAGAGACCCAGTACTTC

D: TRBD2
size: -
J: TRBJ2-1
V: TRBV9
CDR3: CASSSGLAGKNEQFF
DNA: TGTGCCAGCAGTTCCGGACTAGCGGGGAAAAATGAGCAGTTCTTC

D: -
size: -
J: TRBJ2-7
V: TRBV5-1
CDR3: CASSPGQAEGYEQYF
DNA: TGCGCCAGCAGCCCCGGGCAAGCGGAAGGCTACGAGCAGTACTTC

D: TRBD1
size: -
J: TRBJ1-1
V: TRBV7-9
CDR3: CASSSVRTGPNTEAFF
DNA: TGTGCCAGCAGCTCAGTAAGGACAGGGCCCAACACTGAAGCTTTCTTT

D: -
size: few
J: TRBJ1-4
V: TRBV6-4
CDR3: CASNVGVGGDNEKLFF
DNA: TGTGCCAGCAACGTAGGGGTCGGGGGGGATAATGAAAAACTGTTTTTT

D: -
size: -
J: TRBJ2-1
V: TRBV9
CDR3: CASSVSWGLSEQFF
DNA: TGTGCCAGCAGCGTTTCGTGGGGACTTAGTGAGCAGTTCTTC

D: -
size: -
J: TRBJ1-4
V: TRBV5-6
CDR3: CASSLQGFGNEKLFF
DNA: TGTGCCAGCAGCTTGCAGGGCTTTGGTAATGAAAAACTGTTTTTT

D: TRBD1
size: -
J: TRBJ1-5
V: TRBV2
CDR3: CASSSGQGANQPQHF
DNA: TGTGCCAGCAGTTCGGGACAGGGGGCGAATCAGCCCCAGCATTTT

D: -
size: -
J: TRBJ1-3
V: TRBV10-3
CDR3: CAISDYNGEGNTIYF
DNA: TGTGCCATCAGTGATTATAACGGGGAAGGAAACACCATATATTTT

D: TRBD2
size: -
J: TRBJ2-3
V: TRBV28
CDR3: CASSSGTSGSTDTQYF
DNA: TGTGCCAGCAGTTCGGGGACTAGCGGGAGCACAGATACGCAGTATTTT

D: TRBD2
size: -
J: TRBJ2-5
V: TRBV7-2
CDR3: CASSHTGLAGDWETQYF
DNA: TGTGCCAGCAGCCATACGGGACTAGCGGGAGATTGGGAGACCCAGTACTTC

D: TRBD2
size: -
J: TRBJ2-4
V: TRBV13
CDR3: CASSPLVGGPKVAKNIQYF
DNA: TGTGCCAGCAGCCCCTTGGTGGGAGGGCCTAAAGTAGCCAAAAACATTCAGTACTTC

D: -
size: -
J: TRBJ1-1
V: TRBV25-1
CDR3: CASRGPRTEAFF
DNA: TGTGCCAGCCGTGGTCCGAGGACTGAAGCTTTCTTT

D: -
size: -
J: TRBJ1-5
V: TRBV5-8
CDR3: CASTKRGGGPQHF
DNA: TGTGCCAGCACCAAAAGGGGAGGGGGGCCCCAGCATTTT

D: -
size: -
J: TRBJ2-3
V: TRBV5-1
CDR3: CASSFSGGLTSDTQYF
DNA: TGCGCCAGCAGCTTTTCGGGCGGGCTAACGTCAGATACGCAGTATTTT

D: -
size: -
J: TRBJ2-1
V: TRBV7-9
CDR3: CASSLGHLNNEQFF
DNA: TGTGCCAGCAGCTTAGGGCACCTTAACAATGAGCAGTTCTTC